These T cell receptor beta chains were read from a single sample in a study of blood T cells in healthy people across ages. TCRdb called the 5' RACE reads again in MiXCR, with one record for every CDR3 protein. This table has around 710,000 distinct CDR3 sequences, approximately 43% appearing once. The material sequenced was blood. These receptors originate from a woman aged 55-69 years in good health. Both conserved end residues are part of each CDR3. D genes are given only for firm matches. Clone size appears in some rows only: once, few, many, or a class for an expanded clone.

d_gene: TRBD2; v_gene: TRBV3-1; abundance: NA; j_gene: TRBJ2-7; CDR3aa: CASSKGTSGTSPYEQYF; CDR3nt: TGTGCCAGCAGCAAGGGGACTAGCGGTACATCGCCCTACGAGCAGTACTTC
d_gene: NA; v_gene: TRBV3-1; abundance: NA; j_gene: TRBJ1-2; CDR3aa: CASSETRTYGYTF; CDR3nt: TGTGCCAGCAGCGAGACACGGACCTATGGCTACACCTTC
d_gene: NA; v_gene: TRBV6-6; abundance: NA; j_gene: TRBJ1-1; CDR3aa: CASSEDRNTEAFF; CDR3nt: TGTGCCAGCAGCGAAGACAGGAACACTGAAGCTTTCTTT
d_gene: TRBD2; v_gene: TRBV27; abundance: NA; j_gene: TRBJ2-7; CDR3aa: CASSFKPSSGGLNEQYF; CDR3nt: TGTGCCAGCAGTTTTAAGCCTTCTAGCGGGGGGCTCAATGAGCAGTACTTC
d_gene: TRBD1; v_gene: TRBV6-5; abundance: NA; j_gene: TRBJ2-7; CDR3aa: CASSWTGTGGAKQYF; CDR3nt: TGTGCCAGCAGTTGGACCGGGACAGGGGGCGCGAAGCAGTACTTC
d_gene: NA; v_gene: TRBV9; abundance: many; j_gene: TRBJ2-5; CDR3aa: CASSVGENLQETQYF; CDR3nt: TGTGCCAGCAGCGTAGGAGAAAACCTCCAAGAGACCCAGTACTTC
d_gene: TRBD1; v_gene: TRBV3-1; abundance: many; j_gene: TRBJ1-5; CDR3aa: CASSQGTGSNQPQHF; CDR3nt: TGTGCCAGCAGCCAAGGGACAGGGAGCAATCAGCCCCAGCATTTT
d_gene: NA; v_gene: TRBV29-1; abundance: NA; j_gene: TRBJ1-1; CDR3aa: CSVVMGEAFF; CDR3nt: TGCAGCGTTGTTATGGGGGAAGCTTTCTTT
d_gene: NA; v_gene: TRBV6-6; abundance: NA; j_gene: TRBJ2-7; CDR3aa: CASSEGADARYF; CDR3nt: TGTGCCAGCAGCGAAGGGGCGGACGCTCGGTACTTC
d_gene: NA; v_gene: TRBV5-5; abundance: few; j_gene: TRBJ1-1; CDR3aa: CASSYQGDTEAFF; CDR3nt: TGTGCCAGCAGCTACCAGGGAGACACTGAAGCTTTCTTT
d_gene: NA; v_gene: TRBV29-1; abundance: NA; j_gene: TRBJ1-1; CDR3aa: CSAAPSMNTEAFF; CDR3nt: TGCAGCGCCGCGCCGTCTATGAACACTGAAGCTTTCTTT
d_gene: NA; v_gene: TRBV20-1; abundance: NA; j_gene: TRBJ2-7; CDR3aa: CSARDPSGPPYNEQYF; CDR3nt: TGCAGTGCTAGAGACCCGAGCGGCCCGCCCTACAATGAGCAGTACTTC
d_gene: NA; v_gene: TRBV6-5; abundance: few; j_gene: TRBJ2-4; CDR3aa: CASSPPAGLAKNIQYF; CDR3nt: TGTGCCAGCAGTCCCCCTGCGGGACTAGCCAAAAACATTCAGTACTTC
d_gene: NA; v_gene: TRBV6-1; abundance: few; j_gene: TRBJ2-1; CDR3aa: CASSESPYNEQFF; CDR3nt: TGTGCCAGCAGTGAAAGCCCCTACAATGAGCAGTTCTTC
d_gene: NA; v_gene: TRBV6-2/TRBV6-3; abundance: NA; j_gene: TRBJ2-7; CDR3aa: CASSSPATRSEQYF; CDR3nt: TGTGCCAGCAGTTCCCCGGCCACGCGGAGCGAGCAGTACTTC
d_gene: NA; v_gene: TRBV7-9; abundance: NA; j_gene: TRBJ1-5; CDR3aa: CASSFDSSGQHF; CDR3nt: TGTGCCAGCAGCTTCGATTCCTCCGGGCAGCATTTT
d_gene: NA; v_gene: TRBV7-2; abundance: NA; j_gene: TRBJ2-2; CDR3aa: CASSRAGTMNTGELFF; CDR3nt: TGTGCCAGCAGCCGAGCCGGGACGATGAACACCGGGGAGCTGTTTTTT
d_gene: NA; v_gene: TRBV2; abundance: NA; j_gene: TRBJ1-2; CDR3aa: CASSGQPPYGYTF; CDR3nt: TGTGCCAGCAGCGGACAGCCACCTTATGGCTACACCTTC
d_gene: NA; v_gene: TRBV7-2; abundance: few; j_gene: TRBJ1-2; CDR3aa: CASSPTWTAGTYTF; CDR3nt: TGTGCCAGCAGCCCGACATGGACAGCGGGGACCTACACCTTC
d_gene: NA; v_gene: TRBV7-2; abundance: many; j_gene: TRBJ2-3; CDR3aa: CASSLVGTDTQYF; CDR3nt: TGTGCCAGCAGCTTAGTCGGCACAGATACGCAGTATTTT
d_gene: TRBD2; v_gene: TRBV4-3; abundance: few; j_gene: TRBJ2-1; CDR3aa: CASSPTRLAAQFF; CDR3nt: TGCGCCAGCAGCCCTACTCGACTAGCAGCCCAGTTCTTC
d_gene: TRBD2; v_gene: TRBV7-2; abundance: few; j_gene: TRBJ2-5; CDR3aa: CASSLDGGTRRNEQYF; CDR3nt: TGTGCCAGCAGCTTAGACGGGGGGACTAGGCGTAATGAGCAGTACTTC
d_gene: TRBD1; v_gene: TRBV20-1; abundance: many; j_gene: TRBJ2-5; CDR3aa: CSALDRGETQYF; CDR3nt: TGCAGTGCCCTGGACAGGGGGGAGACCCAGTACTTC
d_gene: NA; v_gene: TRBV29-1; abundance: few; j_gene: TRBJ2-5; CDR3aa: CSARPGAETQYF; CDR3nt: TGCAGCGCACGGCCCGGGGCAGAGACCCAGTACTTC
d_gene: TRBD2; v_gene: TRBV12-5; abundance: few; j_gene: TRBJ2-7; CDR3aa: CASGPDGLAGGQRFCYEQYF; CDR3nt: TGTGCTAGTGGTCCGGACGGACTAGCGGGAGGTCAACGATTTTGCTACGAGCAGTACTTC
d_gene: TRBD1; v_gene: TRBV3-1; abundance: NA; j_gene: TRBJ1-2; CDR3aa: CASSQGDGGQGIHGYTF; CDR3nt: TGTGCCAGCAGCCAAGGTGATGGGGGACAGGGGATCCATGGTTACACCTTC
d_gene: NA; v_gene: TRBV7-9; abundance: NA; j_gene: TRBJ1-1; CDR3aa: CASSSDRLGTEAFF; CDR3nt: TGTGCCAGCAGCTCAGACAGGCTGGGAACTGAAGCTTTCTTT
d_gene: NA; v_gene: TRBV7-2; abundance: NA; j_gene: TRBJ2-7; CDR3aa: CASSGQTFYEQYF; CDR3nt: TGTGCCAGCAGCGGCCAGACTTTCTACGAGCAGTACTTC
d_gene: TRBD1; v_gene: TRBV5-1; abundance: few; j_gene: TRBJ2-7; CDR3aa: CASTTGQGYHEQYF; CDR3nt: TGCGCCAGCACCACGGGACAGGGTTACCACGAGCAGTACTTC
d_gene: NA; v_gene: TRBV24-1; abundance: NA; j_gene: TRBJ2-5; CDR3aa: CATSDKYRVDQETQYF; CDR3nt: TGTGCCACCAGTGATAAGTACAGGGTTGACCAAGAGACCCAGTACTTC
d_gene: NA; v_gene: TRBV4-3; abundance: many; j_gene: TRBJ2-1; CDR3aa: CASSREIVGNEQFF; CDR3nt: TGCGCCAGCAGCCGAGAAATAGTTGGCAATGAGCAGTTCTTC
d_gene: NA; v_gene: TRBV20-1; abundance: few; j_gene: TRBJ2-3; CDR3aa: CSAPSRRGADTQYF; CDR3nt: TGCAGTGCTCCCAGCAGGCGAGGGGCAGATACGCAGTATTTT
d_gene: NA; v_gene: TRBV20-1; abundance: NA; j_gene: TRBJ2-1; CDR3aa: CSATRALYNEQFF; CDR3nt: TGCAGTGCTACTAGGGCACTATACAATGAGCAGTTCTTC
d_gene: TRBD2; v_gene: TRBV20-1; abundance: few; j_gene: TRBJ2-3; CDR3aa: CSAGLASTDTQYF; CDR3nt: TGCAGTGCCGGACTAGCGAGTACAGATACGCAGTATTTT
d_gene: TRBD1; v_gene: TRBV20-1; abundance: many; j_gene: TRBJ1-1; CDR3aa: CSADRGDTEAFF; CDR3nt: TGCAGTGCTGACAGGGGGGACACTGAAGCTTTCTTT
d_gene: NA; v_gene: TRBV9; abundance: once; j_gene: TRBJ2-1; CDR3aa: CASSEGASSYNEQFF; CDR3nt: TGTGCCAGCAGCGAGGGCGCGAGCTCCTACAATGAGCAGTTCTTC
d_gene: TRBD2; v_gene: TRBV6-4; abundance: NA; j_gene: TRBJ2-4; CDR3aa: CASSASSGGARNIQYF; CDR3nt: TGTGCCAGCAGTGCATCTAGCGGGGGGGCCAGAAACATTCAGTACTTC
d_gene: TRBD1; v_gene: TRBV4-3; abundance: NA; j_gene: TRBJ2-5; CDR3aa: CASSLLGQGTRGETQYF; CDR3nt: TGCGCCAGCAGCCTCCTGGGACAGGGAACGAGGGGAGAGACCCAGTACTTC
d_gene: NA; v_gene: TRBV6-1; abundance: NA; j_gene: TRBJ2-7; CDR3aa: CASTGHYEQYF; CDR3nt: TGTGCCAGCACGGGGCACTACGAGCAGTACTTC
d_gene: NA; v_gene: TRBV7-3; abundance: few; j_gene: TRBJ2-1; CDR3aa: CASSSLGRPFDNEQFF; CDR3nt: TGTGCCAGCAGCTCGTTGGGGAGGCCCTTTGACAATGAGCAGTTCTTC
d_gene: TRBD2; v_gene: TRBV20-1; abundance: few; j_gene: TRBJ2-7; CDR3aa: CSAGKAGDRVEQYF; CDR3nt: TGCAGTGCTGGAAAGGCGGGGGACCGAGTCGAGCAGTACTTC
d_gene: NA; v_gene: TRBV6-1; abundance: few; j_gene: TRBJ1-2; CDR3aa: CASSEAGGANYGYTF; CDR3nt: TGTGCCAGCAGTGAAGCGGGGGGGGCGAACTATGGCTACACCTTC
d_gene: NA; v_gene: TRBV20-1; abundance: NA; j_gene: TRBJ1-4; CDR3aa: CSARAAGTNEKLFF; CDR3nt: TGCAGTGCTAGAGCGGCAGGGACTAATGAAAAACTGTTTTTT
d_gene: NA; v_gene: TRBV7-9; abundance: NA; j_gene: TRBJ2-1; CDR3aa: CASSLIYTGYNEQFF; CDR3nt: TGTGCCAGCAGCTTAATTTACACGGGGTACAATGAGCAGTTCTTC
d_gene: TRBD2; v_gene: TRBV18; abundance: NA; j_gene: TRBJ2-1; CDR3aa: CASSPNREGGSYNEQFF; CDR3nt: TGTGCCAGCTCGCCCAACCGGGAGGGTGGCTCCTACAATGAGCAGTTCTTC
d_gene: NA; v_gene: TRBV11-2; abundance: NA; j_gene: TRBJ1-1; CDR3aa: CASSFRTSDQAFF; CDR3nt: TGTGCCAGCAGCTTCCGAACATCCGACCAAGCTTTCTTT
d_gene: NA; v_gene: TRBV7-2; abundance: many; j_gene: TRBJ2-7; CDR3aa: CASSLRYEQYF; CDR3nt: TGTGCCAGCAGCCTCCGGTACGAGCAGTACTTC
d_gene: TRBD2; v_gene: TRBV28; abundance: NA; j_gene: TRBJ2-3; CDR3aa: CASSLLAGGGDTQYF; CDR3nt: TGTGCCAGCAGCCTCCTAGCGGGGGGGGGAGATACGCAGTATTTT
d_gene: TRBD2; v_gene: TRBV6-2/TRBV6-3; abundance: few; j_gene: TRBJ2-7; CDR3aa: CASGLAGANEQYF; CDR3nt: TGTGCCAGCGGACTAGCGGGGGCCAATGAGCAGTACTTC
d_gene: TRBD2; v_gene: TRBV15; abundance: few; j_gene: TRBJ2-1; CDR3aa: CATSSGGLAGGINEQFF; CDR3nt: TGTGCCACCAGCAGTGGAGGACTAGCGGGGGGAATCAATGAGCAGTTCTTC
d_gene: NA; v_gene: TRBV3-1; abundance: NA; j_gene: TRBJ2-7; CDR3aa: CASSQDMGTYEQYF; CDR3nt: TGTGCCAGCAGCCAAGACATGGGAACCTACGAGCAGTACTTC
d_gene: NA; v_gene: TRBV12-3/TRBV12-4; abundance: NA; j_gene: TRBJ2-3; CDR3aa: CASSPLGGRGNTDTQYF; CDR3nt: TGTGCCAGCAGTCCTCTAGGGGGAAGGGGGAACACAGATACGCAGTATTTT
d_gene: NA; v_gene: TRBV5-5; abundance: few; j_gene: TRBJ2-7; CDR3aa: CASSLADAYEQYF; CDR3nt: TGTGCCAGCAGCTTGGCGGATGCCTACGAGCAGTACTTC
d_gene: TRBD1; v_gene: TRBV7-9; abundance: few; j_gene: TRBJ1-5; CDR3aa: CASSVTTGGLLDQPQHF; CDR3nt: TGTGCCAGCAGCGTAACCACAGGGGGCCTTTTAGATCAGCCCCAGCATTTT
d_gene: NA; v_gene: TRBV4-2; abundance: few; j_gene: TRBJ1-5; CDR3aa: CASSQDLTGAQHF; CDR3nt: TGTGCCAGCAGCCAAGATTTAACAGGAGCCCAGCATTTT